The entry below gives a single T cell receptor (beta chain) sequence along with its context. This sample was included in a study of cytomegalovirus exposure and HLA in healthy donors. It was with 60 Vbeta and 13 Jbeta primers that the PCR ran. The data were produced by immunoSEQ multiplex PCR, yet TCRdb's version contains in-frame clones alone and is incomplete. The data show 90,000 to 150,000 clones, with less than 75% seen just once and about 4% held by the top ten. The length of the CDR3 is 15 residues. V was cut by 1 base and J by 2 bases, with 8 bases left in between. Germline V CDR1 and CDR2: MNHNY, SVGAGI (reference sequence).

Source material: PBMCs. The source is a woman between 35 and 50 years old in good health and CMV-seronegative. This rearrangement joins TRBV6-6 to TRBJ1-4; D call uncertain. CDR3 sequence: CASSYLTGTNEKLFF. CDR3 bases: TGTGCCAGCAGTTACTTGACGGGGACTAATGAAAAACTGTTTTTT.